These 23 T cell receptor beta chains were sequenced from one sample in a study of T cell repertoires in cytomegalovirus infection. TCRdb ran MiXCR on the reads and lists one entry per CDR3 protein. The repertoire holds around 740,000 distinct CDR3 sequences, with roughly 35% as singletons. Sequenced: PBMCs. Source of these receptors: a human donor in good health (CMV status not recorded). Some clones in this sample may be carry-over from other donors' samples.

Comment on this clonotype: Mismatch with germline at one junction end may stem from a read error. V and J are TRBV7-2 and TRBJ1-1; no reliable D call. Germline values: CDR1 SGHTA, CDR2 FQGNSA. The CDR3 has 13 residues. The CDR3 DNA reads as TGTGACAGCAGCTTTAGGGAAGGGACTGAAGCTTTCTTT. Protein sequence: CDSSFREGTEAFF.

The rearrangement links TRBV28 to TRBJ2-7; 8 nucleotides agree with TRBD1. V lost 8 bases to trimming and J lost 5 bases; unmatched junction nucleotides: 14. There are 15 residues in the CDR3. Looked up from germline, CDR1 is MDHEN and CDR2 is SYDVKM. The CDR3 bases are TGTGCCAGCTTCGCAGGGGGCCAGGGAAAGGACGAGCAGTACTTC. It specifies CASFAGGQGKDEQYF.

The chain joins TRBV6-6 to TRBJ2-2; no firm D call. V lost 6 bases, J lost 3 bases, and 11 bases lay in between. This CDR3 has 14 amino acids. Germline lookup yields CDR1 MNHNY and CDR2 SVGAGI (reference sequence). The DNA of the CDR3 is TGTGCCAGCAGCCCCCTACGGGACACCGGGGAGCTGTTTTTT. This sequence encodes CASSPLRDTGELFF.

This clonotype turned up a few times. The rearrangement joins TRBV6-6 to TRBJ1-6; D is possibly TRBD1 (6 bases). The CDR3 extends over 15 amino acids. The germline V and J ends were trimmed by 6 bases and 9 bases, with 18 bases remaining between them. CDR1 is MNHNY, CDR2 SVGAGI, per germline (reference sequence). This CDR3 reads CASSGAGGASSPLHF. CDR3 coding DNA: TGTGCCAGCAGCGGTGCGGGGGGCGCTTCTTCACCCCTCCACTTT.

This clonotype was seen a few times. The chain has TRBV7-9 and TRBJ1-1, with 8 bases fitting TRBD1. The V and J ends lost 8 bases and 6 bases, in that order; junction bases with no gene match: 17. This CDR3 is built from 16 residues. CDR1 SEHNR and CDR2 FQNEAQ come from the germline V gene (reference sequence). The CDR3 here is CASLFGTGQGGAEAFF. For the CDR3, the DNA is TGTGCCAGCCTGTTCGGCACAGGACAGGGTGGCGCTGAAGCTTTCTTT.

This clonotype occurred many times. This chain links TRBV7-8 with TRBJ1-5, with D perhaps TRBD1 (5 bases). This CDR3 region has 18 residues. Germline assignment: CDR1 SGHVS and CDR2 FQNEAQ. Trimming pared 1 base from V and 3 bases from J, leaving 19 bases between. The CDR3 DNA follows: TGTGCCAGCAGCTTAGAGGCGTTTGCCAGGGCCTTCAATCAGCCCCAGCATTTT. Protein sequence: CASSLEAFARAFNQPQHF.

Here the CDR3 reads CASRSDRGDYNSPLHF. CDR3 nucleotides: TGTGCCAGCAGATCGGACAGGGGGGACTATAATTCACCCCTCCACTTT. The chain has TRBV6-8 and TRBJ1-6; TRBD1 matches 10 bases. CDR3 size: 16 residues. Germline V gene sequence: CDR1 MNHGY, CDR2 SAAAGT. Trimming removed 6 bases from V and 3 bases from J; junction bases left unmatched: 5.

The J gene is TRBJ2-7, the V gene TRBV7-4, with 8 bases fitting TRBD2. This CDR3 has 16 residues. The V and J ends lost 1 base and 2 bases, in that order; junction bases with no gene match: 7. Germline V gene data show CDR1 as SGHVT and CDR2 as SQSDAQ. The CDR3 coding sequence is TGTGCCAGCAGCTTAGGTATGGGGACTAGAGCCTACGAGCAGTACTTC. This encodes CASSLGMGTRAYEQYF.

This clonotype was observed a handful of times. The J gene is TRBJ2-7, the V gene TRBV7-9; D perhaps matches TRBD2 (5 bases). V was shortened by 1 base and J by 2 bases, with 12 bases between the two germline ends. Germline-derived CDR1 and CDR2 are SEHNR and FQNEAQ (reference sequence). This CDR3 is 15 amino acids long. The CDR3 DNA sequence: TGTGCCAGCAGCTTAGGTCGGGGTCAAACCTACGAGCAGTACTTC. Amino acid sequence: CASSLGRGQTYEQYF.

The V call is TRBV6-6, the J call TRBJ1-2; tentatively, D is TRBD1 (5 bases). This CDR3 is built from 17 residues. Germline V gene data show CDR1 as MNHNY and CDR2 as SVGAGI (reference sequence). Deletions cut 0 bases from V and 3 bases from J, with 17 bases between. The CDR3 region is CASSYSGGAGVYYGYTF. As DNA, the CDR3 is TGTGCCAGCAGTTACTCGGGGGGTGCTGGGGTATACTATGGCTACACCTTC.

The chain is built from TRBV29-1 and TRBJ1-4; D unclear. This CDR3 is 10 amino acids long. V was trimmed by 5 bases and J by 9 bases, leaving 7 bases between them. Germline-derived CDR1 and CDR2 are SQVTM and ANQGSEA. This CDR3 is CSVNDKKLFF. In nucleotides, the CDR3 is TGCAGCGTTAACGACAAAAAACTGTTTTTT.

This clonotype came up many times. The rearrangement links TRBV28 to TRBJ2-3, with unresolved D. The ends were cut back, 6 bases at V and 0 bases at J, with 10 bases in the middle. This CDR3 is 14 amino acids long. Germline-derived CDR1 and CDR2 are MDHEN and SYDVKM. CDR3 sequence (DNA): TGTGCCAGCAGCTTGCCAGGTAGCACAGATACGCAGTATTTT. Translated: CASSLPGSTDTQYF.

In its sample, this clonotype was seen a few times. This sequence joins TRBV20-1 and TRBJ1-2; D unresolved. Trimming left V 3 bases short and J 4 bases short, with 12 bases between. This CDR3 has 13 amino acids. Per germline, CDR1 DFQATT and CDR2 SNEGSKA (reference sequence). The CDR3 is CSARVGGFYGYTF. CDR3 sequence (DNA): TGCAGTGCTAGGGTGGGCGGCTTCTATGGCTACACCTTC.

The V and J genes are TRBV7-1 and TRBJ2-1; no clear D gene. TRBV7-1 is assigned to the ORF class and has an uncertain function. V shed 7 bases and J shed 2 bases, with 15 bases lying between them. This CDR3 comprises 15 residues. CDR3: CASTPGPMPYNEQFF. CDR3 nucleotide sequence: TGTGCCAGCACTCCGGGCCCTATGCCCTACAATGAGCAGTTCTTC.

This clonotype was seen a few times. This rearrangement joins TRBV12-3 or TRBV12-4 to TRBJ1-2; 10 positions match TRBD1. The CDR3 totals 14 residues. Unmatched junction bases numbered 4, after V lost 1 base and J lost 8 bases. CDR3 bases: TGTGCCAGCAGTTTAGTGGGGACAGGGGACGGCTACACCTTC. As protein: CASSLVGTGDGYTF.

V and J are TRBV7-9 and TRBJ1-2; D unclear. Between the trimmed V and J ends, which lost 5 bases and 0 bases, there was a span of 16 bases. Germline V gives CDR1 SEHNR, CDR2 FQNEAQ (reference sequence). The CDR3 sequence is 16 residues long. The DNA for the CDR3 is TGTGCCAGCAGCAAGGGAGGTCAGCACGCTAACTATGGCTACACCTTC. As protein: CASSKGGQHANYGYTF.

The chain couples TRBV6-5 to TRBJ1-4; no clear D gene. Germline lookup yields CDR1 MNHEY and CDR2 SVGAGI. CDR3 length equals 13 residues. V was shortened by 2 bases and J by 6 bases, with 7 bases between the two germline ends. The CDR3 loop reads CASSYSEYEKLFF. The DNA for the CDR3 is TGTGCCAGCAGTTACAGTGAATATGAAAAACTGTTTTTT.

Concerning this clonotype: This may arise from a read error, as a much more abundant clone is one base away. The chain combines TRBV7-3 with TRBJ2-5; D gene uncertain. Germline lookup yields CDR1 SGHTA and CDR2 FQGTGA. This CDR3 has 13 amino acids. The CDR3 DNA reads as TGTACCAGCAGCTTAAGTGGTCTCGAGACCCAGTACTTC. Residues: CTSSLSGLETQYF.

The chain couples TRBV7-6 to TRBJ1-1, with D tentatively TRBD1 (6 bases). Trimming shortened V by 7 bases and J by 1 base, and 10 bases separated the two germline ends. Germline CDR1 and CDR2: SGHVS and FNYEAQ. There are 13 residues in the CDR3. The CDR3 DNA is TGTGCCAGCACAGGGGTTGGGAACACTGAAGCTTTCTTT. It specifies CASTGVGNTEAFF.

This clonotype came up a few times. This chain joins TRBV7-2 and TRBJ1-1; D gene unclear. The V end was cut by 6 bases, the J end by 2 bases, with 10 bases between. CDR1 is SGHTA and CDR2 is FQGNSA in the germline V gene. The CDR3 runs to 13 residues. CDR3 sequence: CASSIIVNTEAFF. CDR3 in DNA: TGTGCCAGCAGTATCATCGTAAACACTGAAGCTTTCTTT.

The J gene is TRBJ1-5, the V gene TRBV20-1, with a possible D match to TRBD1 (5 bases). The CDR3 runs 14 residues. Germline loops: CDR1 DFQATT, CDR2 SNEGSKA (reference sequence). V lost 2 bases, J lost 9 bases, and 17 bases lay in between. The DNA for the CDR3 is TGCAGTGCTAGATCCGGGACCGGGAAGGGGCCCCAGCATTTT. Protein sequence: CSARSGTGKGPQHF.

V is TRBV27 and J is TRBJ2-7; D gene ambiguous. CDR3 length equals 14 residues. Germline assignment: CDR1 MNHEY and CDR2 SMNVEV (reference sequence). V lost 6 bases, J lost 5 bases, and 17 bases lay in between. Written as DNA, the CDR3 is TGTGCCAGCAGCCTCGGAGCCCCCCCCGACGAGCAGTACTTC. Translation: CASSLGAPPDEQYF.

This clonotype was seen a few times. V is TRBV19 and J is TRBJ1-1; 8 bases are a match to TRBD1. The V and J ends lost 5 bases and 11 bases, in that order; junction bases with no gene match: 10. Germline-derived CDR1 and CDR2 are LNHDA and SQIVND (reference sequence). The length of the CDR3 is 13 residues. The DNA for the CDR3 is TGTGCCAGTAGTGCTGACAGGGGTTCTCCGGCTTTCTTT. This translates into CASSADRGSPAFF.